These 28 T cell receptor beta chains share one sample of origin, sequenced in a study of CD8 T cells in ankylosing spondylitis. TCRdb fed the 5' RACE reads into MiXCR, producing one record per CDR3 protein. The sample yields 150,000 to 200,000 distinct CDR3 sequences, approximately 10% seen once. Material: blood, either unsorted or a sorted T cell fraction (not recorded which). These receptors originate from a male donor with ankylosing spondylitis or in good health (not recorded which).

This clonotype has a count of ten or more. The CDR3 nucleotides are TGTGCCAGCAGCGTAGTTGCAGCTATGAACACTGAAGCTTTCTTT. Translated: CASSVVAAMNTEAFF. The rearrangement uses TRBV9 and TRBJ1-1; D is undetermined. This CDR3 is built from 15 residues. The germline V gene has CDR1 SGDLS and CDR2 YYNGEE. Trimming left V 0 bases short and J 0 bases short, with 9 bases between.

This clonotype has ten or more counts. CDR3 in DNA: TGCGCCAGCAGCTTGGAGGCAGGGAGAGAGACCCAGTACTTC. Protein product: CASSLEAGRETQYF. V usage is TRBV5-1 and J usage is TRBJ2-5; D possibly uses TRBD1 or TRBD2 (5 bases each). The CDR3 has 14 amino acids. Trimming took 0 bases from V and 4 from J, leaving 10 bases between them. Germline V CDR1 and CDR2: SGHRS, YFSETQ.

This clonotype appeared a few times. Relative to the germline gene, one junction end is altered; a read error may explain this. The rearrangement joins TRBV20-1 to TRBJ1-6; D possibly corresponds to TRBD1 (5 bases). The CDR3 is made up of 13 amino acids. CDR1 and CDR2 from the germline V gene are DFQATT and SNEGSKA (reference sequence). CDR3 sequence (DNA): TGCAGTGCTAGAATCTTGGGGGGACCTCAGAATCCTTTT. It codes for CSARILGGPQNPF.

In this sample, this clonotype turned up many times. V and J are TRBV11-2 and TRBJ1-1; no clear D. Looked up from germline, CDR1 is SGHAT and CDR2 is FQNNGV. Trimming took off 2 bases at V and 3 bases at J, with 10 bases between the two ends. The CDR3 runs to 14 residues. The CDR3, as DNA: TGTGCCAGCAGCTTACAAGGGCTACACACTGAAGCTTTCTTT. This codes for CASSLQGLHTEAFF.

The sample holds many counts of this clonotype. The chain has TRBV29-1 and TRBJ1-3, with D unclear. Germline V CDR1 and CDR2: SQVTM, ANQGSEA. V was pared by 7 bases and J by 0 bases, with 10 bases between. The CDR3 consists of 13 residues. The CDR3: CSAIGLSGNTIYF. CDR3 DNA: TGCAGCGCCATAGGCCTCTCTGGAAACACCATATATTTT.

This clonotype appeared many times. This rearrangement joins TRBV12-3 or TRBV12-4 to TRBJ2-7; D unresolved. CDR3 length: 14 residues. With 1 base removed from V and 4 bases from J, the gap between germline ends came to 11 bases. Written as DNA, the CDR3 is TGTGCCAGCAGTTTAGGGTCTGCCGGATACGAGCAGTACTTC. This codes for CASSLGSAGYEQYF.

This clonotype was seen many times. This chain uses TRBV3-1 with TRBJ2-5; D is unclear. Trimming cost V 4 bases and J 2 bases, with 8 bases left between them. The CDR3 extends over 13 amino acids. Germline CDR1 and CDR2: LGHDT and YNNKEL (reference sequence). This CDR3 is CASSLSLQETQYF. CDR3 in DNA: TGTGCCAGCAGCCTTAGTCTACAAGAGACCCAGTACTTC.

This chain joins TRBV7-9 and TRBJ2-1; TRBD1 matches at 10 bases. CDR1 and CDR2 from the germline V gene are SEHNR and FQNEAQ (reference sequence). The V segment lost 5 bases and the J segment 4 bases; nucleotides outside the gene matches: 5. The CDR3 sequence is 15 residues long. The CDR3 bases are TGTGCCAGCAGCAAGGACAGGGGGGATTACAATGAGCAGTTCTTC. It specifies CASSKDRGDYNEQFF.

This clonotype was recorded at least ten times. This rearrangement joins TRBV5-1 to TRBJ1-2; 7 nucleotides agree with TRBD1. The CDR3 loop spans 14 amino acids. With 1 base clipped from V and 5 bases from J, the junction kept 5 bases outside the gene matches. Germline CDR1 SGHRS, CDR2 YFSETQ. The CDR3 region is CASSLLGQQYGYTF. The CDR3 region has the DNA TGCGCCAGCAGCTTGCTGGGACAGCAATATGGCTACACCTTC.

This clonotype was detected many times. The V call is TRBV29-1, the J call TRBJ2-2; TRBD2 matches at 11 bases. This CDR3 region has 15 residues. Per the germline V gene, CDR1 is SQVTM and CDR2 is ANQGSEA. V lost 4 bases to trimming and J lost 4 bases; unmatched junction nucleotides: 5. CDR3 protein: CSVVVAGGPTGELFF. As DNA, the CDR3 is TGCAGCGTTGTCGTAGCGGGGGGGCCCACCGGGGAGCTGTTTTTT.

This clonotype was detected many times. The chain has TRBV20-1 and TRBJ1-1, with 7 bases that match TRBD1. Germline CDR1 is DFQATT and CDR2 is SNEGSKA (reference sequence). The CDR3 loop spans 15 amino acids. The junction had 17 bases not matched to a gene; V was cut back by 6 bases and J by 7 bases. The CDR3 protein is CSASEAGGGPDEAFF. CDR3 coding DNA: TGCAGTGCGAGTGAGGCAGGGGGGGGCCCCGATGAAGCTTTCTTT.

Many counts were recorded for this clonotype. The rearrangement links TRBV6-5 to TRBJ2-3; tentative D call: TRBD2 (7 bases). The length of the CDR3 is 17 residues. The V gene's germline CDR1 is MNHEY and CDR2 SVGAGI. Trimming left V 5 bases short and J 3 bases short, with 21 bases between. The CDR3 is CASSHKQGGRGTDTQYF. The CDR3 coding sequence is TGTGCCAGCAGTCACAAACAGGGAGGGCGTGGGACAGATACGCAGTATTTT.

Here the CDR3 reads CSVASGVANNYEQYF. CDR3 DNA: TGCAGCGTTGCGTCCGGGGTAGCGAACAACTACGAGCAGTACTTC. The chain is built from TRBV29-1 and TRBJ2-7, with a possible D match to TRBD2 (5 bases). Germline CDR1 is SQVTM and CDR2 is ANQGSEA. This CDR3 spans 15 amino acids. V lost 4 bases and J lost 3, with 19 bases in between.

This clonotype was observed many times. This chain's CDR3 is CASSGLGEGYTF. The CDR3 region has the DNA TGTGCCAGCAGTGGTCTGGGGGAGGGCTACACCTTC. The chain carries TRBV28 and TRBJ1-2; maybe TRBD1 (5 bases). Germline V gives CDR1 MDHEN, CDR2 SYDVKM. V was trimmed by 5 bases and J by 8 bases, leaving 12 bases between them. The CDR3 extends over 12 amino acids.

Concerning this clonotype itself: The germline gene is not matched at one end of the junction; a read error may be the cause. The gene calls are TRBV5-1 and TRBJ2-1; D ambiguous. The CDR3 loop spans 13 amino acids. Germline CDR1 is SGHRS and CDR2 is YFSETQ. The CDR3 is CDSSLVLYNEQFF. Here the CDR3 DNA reads TGCGACAGCAGCTTGGTGCTCTACAATGAGCAGTTCTTC.

In regard to this clonotype: This clone may be a read error of a much larger clone one base away. The chain couples TRBV9 to TRBJ2-7; D is possibly TRBD2 (5 bases). Germline lookup yields CDR1 SGDLS and CDR2 YYNGEE. The CDR3 is made up of 14 amino acids. The CDR3 spells CASSVDGSDYAQYF. The CDR3 DNA sequence: TGTGCCAGCAGCGTAGACGGCAGCGACTACGCGCAGTACTTC.

In the case of this clonotype: Relative to the germline gene, one junction end is altered; a read error may explain this. The genes are TRBV6-1 and TRBJ1-2; 9 bases are shared with TRBD1. The CDR3 contains 14 residues. CDR1 is MNHNS and CDR2 is SASEGT in the germline V gene. CDR3 region: CANSEQGAIGGYTF. The DNA for the CDR3 is TGTGCCAACAGTGAACAGGGGGCAATCGGTGGCTACACCTTC.

The V and J genes are TRBV14 and TRBJ2-1; the match to TRBD1 covers 8 bases. Germline loops: CDR1 SGHDN, CDR2 FVKESK. Losses at the gene ends were 1 base for V and 8 bases for J; bases not matched to a gene: 7. The length of the CDR3 is 15 residues. The CDR3 nucleotides read TGTGCCAGCAGCCAAGGCGGGACAGGATTTTATGAGCAGTTCTTC. As protein: CASSQGGTGFYEQFF.

This clonotype was observed many times. The chain has TRBV10-2 and TRBJ2-7; D is unresolved. V was trimmed by 4 bases and J by 4 bases, leaving 8 bases between them. The germline gives CDR1 WSHSY, CDR2 SAAADI. The CDR3 length is 12 residues. The CDR3 sequence is CASSALAYEQYF. The CDR3 region has the DNA TGCGCCAGCAGTGCACTTGCTTACGAGCAGTACTTC.

This clonotype was detected a few times. The V gene is TRBV6-5, the J gene TRBJ2-1; TRBD2 matches 11 bases. Germline CDR1 MNHEY, CDR2 SVGAGI. With V trimmed by 4 bases and J by 6 bases, 8 bases remained unmatched. The CDR3 extends over 16 amino acids. The CDR3, as DNA: TGTGCCAGCAGTTTGCGAAATAGCGGGAGGGGCAATGAGCAGTTCTTC. This encodes CASSLRNSGRGNEQFF.

This clonotype was observed at least ten times. This chain joins TRBV7-8 and TRBJ1-1, with D uncertain. The CDR3 has 13 residues. Germline-derived CDR1 and CDR2 are SGHVS and FQNEAQ. V lost 5 bases and J 0 bases, leaving 7 bases between the germline ends. CDR3 residues: CASSPPMNTEAFF. CDR3 coding DNA: TGTGCCAGCAGCCCACCCATGAACACTGAAGCTTTCTTT.

This chain joins TRBV5-6 and TRBJ2-5, with D perhaps matching TRBD1 or TRBD2 (6 bases each). CDR1 and CDR2 (germline): SGHDT, YYEEEE. The V gene lost 1 base and the J gene lost 2 bases, with 12 bases spanning the gap. This CDR3 contains 15 residues. CDR3 sequence reads: CASSLQGRTQETQYF. The CDR3 DNA reads TGTGCCAGCAGCTTGCAGGGGAGGACTCAAGAGACCCAGTACTTC.

This clonotype has ten or more counts. The chain recombines TRBV27 with TRBJ2-3, with D perhaps matching TRBD1 (5 bases). V shed 2 bases and J shed 6 bases, with 15 bases lying between them. CDR1 is MNHEY and CDR2 is SMNVEV in the germline V gene (reference sequence). The CDR3 is 15 residues long. The CDR3 is CASSLILTAMDTQYF. The CDR3, as DNA: TGTGCCAGCAGTTTAATCCTGACAGCAATGGATACGCAGTATTTT.

Concerning this clonotype itself: It may be a read error: a sequence one base away is much more abundant. The chain joins TRBV5-1 to TRBJ2-3; 10 nucleotides align to TRBD2. The CDR3 sequence is 17 residues long. The germline CDR1 and CDR2 sequences are SGHRS and YFSETQ. Here the CDR3 reads CTSSLVPSGGVTDTQYF. CDR3 bases: TGCACCAGCAGCTTGGTACCCAGCGGGGGGGTCACAGATACGCAGTATTTT.

This clonotype was seen many times. The chain carries TRBV28 and TRBJ2-7, with D unresolved. The germline CDR1 and CDR2 sequences are MDHEN and SYDVKM. Trimming took 6 bases from V and 3 from J, leaving 15 bases between them. The CDR3 is 14 amino acids. DNA of the CDR3: TGTGCCAGCAGCCCTAAGCTGGGGTTCTACGAGCAGTACTTC. Its translation is CASSPKLGFYEQYF.

This clonotype was found many times. The CDR3 DNA follows: TGTGCCAGCAGTTTCCTCCCTGGGACGGTGTACGAGCAGTACTTC. It specifies CASSFLPGTVYEQYF. The chain couples TRBV12-3 or TRBV12-4 to TRBJ2-7; either TRBD1 or TRBD2 may fit D (5 bases each). This CDR3 contains 15 residues. With 3 bases removed from V and 4 bases from J, the gap between germline ends came to 16 bases.

There are many counts of this clonotype. The J gene is TRBJ1-3, the V gene TRBV10-2; D might be TRBD1 (5 bases). The CDR3 runs to 16 residues. Germline V lookup: CDR1 WSHSY, CDR2 SAAADI. Trimming shortened V by 2 bases and J by 0 bases, and 11 bases separated the two germline ends. DNA for the CDR3: TGCGCCAGCAGTGAGCAGTCAACAGGCTCTGGAAACACCATATATTTT. Amino acid sequence: CASSEQSTGSGNTIYF.

This chain uses TRBV6-1 with TRBJ2-6, with D perhaps TRBD1 (5 bases). Trimming stripped 5 bases from V and 10 bases from J, with 15 bases between. In germline, CDR1 is MNHNS, CDR2 SASEGT. The CDR3 totals 14 residues. The CDR3 protein is CASSTLTDPNVLTF. CDR3 nucleotides: TGTGCCAGCAGTACCTTGACAGATCCAAACGTCCTGACTTTC.